Shown below are 5 T cell receptor beta chains from a single sample sequenced in a study of blood T cells in healthy people across ages. Sample-barcoded 5' priming and a J-beta primer mix drove a second PCR of roughly 7 to 11 cycles. MiXCR, applied by TCRdb to the 5' RACE reads, yields one record per CDR3 protein. The repertoire holds roughly 1.5 million distinct CDR3 sequences, with about 42% as singletons. The sample taken for sequencing was blood. These receptors all come from a young woman in good health.

In regard to this clonotype: The junction departs from germline at one end; a sequencing error may be responsible. The V gene is TRBV23-1, the J gene TRBJ2-1; D tentatively fits TRBD1 or TRBD2 (5 bases each). TRBV23-1 is an ORF; its function is uncertain. The CDR3 loop spans 17 amino acids. The CDR3 DNA reads TGCGCCAGCAGTAAATCCCCATGGGGGAAGGTGGCCTACGAGCAGTTCTTC. Its translation is CASSKSPWGKVAYEQFF.

The rearrangement joins TRBV2 to TRBJ1-2, with TRBD1 matching over 9 bases. This CDR3 region has 14 residues. The germline gives CDR1 SNHLY, CDR2 FYNNEI. Trimming at V came to 4 bases and at J to 3 bases, leaving 3 bases not matched to a gene. The CDR3 DNA reads as TGTGCCAGCAGTGGAGACAGGGGGTACTATGGCTACACCTTC. Translated: CASSGDRGYYGYTF.

The chain has TRBV20-1 and TRBJ2-3; 7 bases line up with TRBD2. With 0 bases clipped from V and 2 bases from J, the junction kept 5 bases outside the gene matches. CDR1 and CDR2 (germline): DFQATT, SNEGSKA (reference sequence). The CDR3 consists of 15 residues. In DNA, the CDR3 is TGCAGTGCTAGAGATCAGCGGGACCCCACAGATACGCAGTATTTT. It translates to CSARDQRDPTDTQYF.

CDR3 in DNA: TGTGCCAGCAGCTCCCGACCCGCCAGACCGGGGGAGCAGTTCTTC. Its translation: CASSSRPARPGEQFF. This chain joins TRBV7-2 and TRBJ2-1; D perhaps matches TRBD2 (5 bases). Germline V gene lookup returns CDR1 SGHTA and CDR2 FQGNSA. V was clipped by 4 bases and J by 10 bases, with 20 bases between them. The CDR3 has 15 amino acids. The full variable domain, in which reference TRBV7-2 and TRBJ2-1 provide the parts outside the CDR3, is GAGVSQSPSNKVTEKGKDVELRCDPISGHTALYWYRQSLGQGLEFLIYFQGNSAPDKSGLPSDRFSAERTGGSVSTLTIQRTQQEDSAVYLCASSSRPARPGEQFFGPGTRLTVL.

V usage is TRBV20-1 and J usage is TRBJ2-3; 9 bases agree with TRBD2. The CDR3 extends over 14 amino acids. V shed 6 bases, J shed 0 bases, and the junction held 4 bases outside the gene matches. Germline V lookup: CDR1 DFQATT, CDR2 SNEGSKA (reference sequence). CDR3 loop: CSARLAASTDTQYF. CDR3 DNA sequence: TGCAGTGCAAGACTAGCGGCTAGCACAGATACGCAGTATTTT.